This T cell receptor beta chain comes out of a study of identical twins. TCRdb fed the 5' RACE reads into MiXCR, producing one record per CDR3 protein. The data contain more than 1.5 million distinct CDR3 sequences, around 33% of them singletons. This clonotype came up a few times. V lost 4 bases to trimming and J lost 8 bases; unmatched junction nucleotides: 5. CDR1 and CDR2 from the germline V gene are SQVTM and ANQGSEA. The CDR3 has 12 residues. The chain has TRBV29-1 and TRBJ1-2; 9 bases line up with TRBD1. This TCR was recovered from a newborn girl in good health. The material sequenced was cord blood. CDR3 sequence (DNA): TGCAGCGTTGGACAGGGGGGTTTCGGCTACACCTTC. The encoded protein is CSVGQGGFGYTF.